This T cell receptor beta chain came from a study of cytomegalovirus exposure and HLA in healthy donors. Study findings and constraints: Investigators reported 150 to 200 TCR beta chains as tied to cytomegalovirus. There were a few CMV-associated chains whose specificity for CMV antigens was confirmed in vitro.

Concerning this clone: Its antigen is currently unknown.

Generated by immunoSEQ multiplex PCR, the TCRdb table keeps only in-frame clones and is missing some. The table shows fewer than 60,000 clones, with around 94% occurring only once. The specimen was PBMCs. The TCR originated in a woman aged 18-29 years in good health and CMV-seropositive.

CDR3: CATSRDRDRGDRVNEKLFF. Here the CDR3 DNA reads TGTGCCACCAGCAGAGATCGGGACAGGGGGGATAGAGTTAATGAAAAACTGTTTTTT. This chain uses TRBV15 with TRBJ1-4, with 11 positions matching TRBD1. Trimming removed 0 bases from V and 4 bases from J; junction bases left unmatched: 10. The CDR3 consists of 19 residues. Per germline, CDR1 LNHNV and CDR2 YYDKDF (reference sequence).